Each of the 5 T cell receptor beta chains below was sequenced from the same sample in a study of metastatic and nonmetastatic thyroid tumors. The entire patient cohort was treatment-naive prior to thyroid surgery. MiXCR was used by TCRdb to re-call the PCR reads. The table includes roughly 12,000 clones, around 20% detected once. Sample: adjacent normal tissue. The source is a female donor with papillary thyroid cancer or a benign thyroid nodule (not recorded which). Some clones in this sample may be carry-over from other donors' samples.

This clone was counted a few times. The junction shows a germline mismatch at one end, possibly a read error. The chain employs TRBV6-1 and TRBJ2-7; D not resolved. There are 11 residues in the CDR3. Germline assignment: CDR1 MNHNS and CDR2 SASEGT. The CDR3 region is CASSGPYGQYF. Written as DNA, the CDR3 is TGTGCCAGCAGTGGCCCCTACGGGCAGTACTTC.

This clone showed up many times. At one end, the junction sequence differs from germline, possibly due to a read error. This sequence joins TRBV10-2 and TRBJ2-7; D gene uncertain. The germline gives CDR1 WSHSY, CDR2 SAAADI. The CDR3 has 11 residues. CDR3 coding DNA: TGCGCCGGCAGTGCCGTATGGGAGCAGTACTTC. Protein: CAGSAVWEQYF.

This clone was picked up a small number of times. This chain links TRBV6-1 with TRBJ2-7; TRBD2 is a possible D gene (5 bases). The CDR3 has 13 amino acids. CDR1 is MNHNS and CDR2 is SASEGT in the germline V gene. The V and J ends lost 3 bases and 3 bases respectively, with 9 bases between them. DNA for the CDR3: TGTGCCAGCAGTGACATAGAGGGCTACGAGCAGTACTTC. Encoded protein: CASSDIEGYEQYF.

By sample share, this clone is medium-sized. The chain links TRBV27 to TRBJ2-7, with 9 bases matching TRBD1. The germline V gene has CDR1 MNHEY and CDR2 SMNVEV (reference sequence). V was clipped by 5 bases and J by 6 bases; unmatched bases: 5. The CDR3 covers 13 residues. The CDR3 is CASSLQGAGEQYF. The CDR3 bases are TGTGCCAGCAGTCTACAGGGGGCGGGCGAGCAGTACTTC.

Within the sample, this clone is medium-sized. Different DNA sequences within this sample yield the same CDR3. The rearrangement links TRBV10-3 to TRBJ2-7; 12 nucleotides match TRBD2. J was trimmed by 4 bases and V by 1 base; bases with no gene match: 8. This CDR3 comprises 17 residues. Germline CDR1 ENHRY, CDR2 SYGVKD. The CDR3 region is CAISEFRLAGGPYEQYF. CDR3 DNA sequence: TGTGCCATCAGTGAGTTTCGGCTAGCGGGGGGGCCGTACGAGCAGTACTTC.